This record looks at one T cell receptor beta chain sequence and its context. Clones were read by immunoSEQ multiplex PCR, and TCRdb kept only the in-frame ones, dropping some. Of 95,000 to 150,000 clones in the sample, around 92% were seen once. The V and J ends lost 5 bases and 1 base, in that order; junction bases with no gene match: 1. Looked up from germline, CDR1 is SQVTM and CDR2 is ANQGSEA. This CDR3 comprises 13 residues. This sample stems from a study of T cell responses to AZD1222 COVID-19 vaccine. The specimen was peripheral blood, collected on day 0 of AZD1222 vaccination. The receptor's source is an adult in good health. The rearrangement links TRBV29-1 to TRBJ2-2, with 7 bases identical to TRBD1. CDR3 nucleotides: TGCAGCGTTCGGGACAGGAACACCGGGGAGCTGTTTTTT. Translation gives CSVRDRNTGELFF.